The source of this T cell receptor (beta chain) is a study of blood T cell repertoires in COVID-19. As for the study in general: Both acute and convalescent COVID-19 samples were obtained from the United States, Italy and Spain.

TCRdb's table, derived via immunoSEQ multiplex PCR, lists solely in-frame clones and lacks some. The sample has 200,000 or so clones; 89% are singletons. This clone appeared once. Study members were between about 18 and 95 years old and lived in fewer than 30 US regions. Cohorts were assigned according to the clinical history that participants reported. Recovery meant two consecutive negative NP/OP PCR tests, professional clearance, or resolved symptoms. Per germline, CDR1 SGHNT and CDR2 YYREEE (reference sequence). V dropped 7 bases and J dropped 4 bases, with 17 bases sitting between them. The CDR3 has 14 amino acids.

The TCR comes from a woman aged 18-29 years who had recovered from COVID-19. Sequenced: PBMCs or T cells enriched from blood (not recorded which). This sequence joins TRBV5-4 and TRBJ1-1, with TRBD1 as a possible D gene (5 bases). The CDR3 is CASRLDSPSTEAFF. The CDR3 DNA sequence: TGTGCCAGCCGCCTAGACAGTCCCAGCACTGAAGCTTTCTTT.